This T cell receptor beta chain comes out of a study of blood T cell repertoires in COVID-19. Study overall: The origin of the acute and convalescent COVID-19 samples was the United States, Italy and Spain. PBMCs, B-cell-depleted T cells, or T cells were the source of the cDNA or gDNA that made up the material.

In germline, CDR1 is MRHNA, CDR2 SNTAGT. The CDR3 covers 15 residues. Trimming took off 2 bases at V and 0 bases at J, with 9 bases between the two ends. In the original analysis: Amplification with reference gene primers provided the estimates of nucleated cell counts. Libraries were prepared by immunoSEQ multiplex PCR; TCRdb keeps only in-frame clonotypes and omits some of them. That table gives V, J and clone size, and the DNA gave D and trimming. The profile shows 130,000 to 150,000 clones, less than 85% of them singletons. Sequencing input: peripheral blood. The receptor was isolated from an elderly woman in a cohort sampled during active or convalescent COVID-19. The chain couples TRBV6-4 to TRBJ2-3; TRBD2 is a possible D gene (5 bases). In DNA form, the CDR3 reads TGTGCCAGCAGTGACCATCCGGGGAGCACAGATACGCAGTATTTT. It encodes CASSDHPGSTDTQYF.